A few counts support the clone carrying this T cell receptor (beta chain). Clones were sequenced by immunoSEQ multiplex PCR, and TCRdb holds only the in-frame ones, with some missing. The sample has 80,000 to 100,000 clones; about 83% are singletons. The data stem from a study of cytomegalovirus exposure and HLA in healthy donors. V was clipped by 4 bases and J by 3 bases; unmatched bases: 4. There are 15 residues in the CDR3. CDR1 is SQVTM and CDR2 is ANQGSEA in the germline V gene. While the first cohort had around 700 subjects, the donors belonged to the separate validation cohort of fewer than 150 subjects.

The chain is built from TRBV29-1 and TRBJ2-6, with 9 positions matching TRBD1. Sequenced: PBMCs. The receptor was isolated from a woman in her 30s in good health and CMV-seronegative. CDR3 sequence (DNA): TGCAGCGTTGGCGGACAGGGGTTTGGGGCCAACGTCCTGACTTTC. Translated: CSVGGQGFGANVLTF.